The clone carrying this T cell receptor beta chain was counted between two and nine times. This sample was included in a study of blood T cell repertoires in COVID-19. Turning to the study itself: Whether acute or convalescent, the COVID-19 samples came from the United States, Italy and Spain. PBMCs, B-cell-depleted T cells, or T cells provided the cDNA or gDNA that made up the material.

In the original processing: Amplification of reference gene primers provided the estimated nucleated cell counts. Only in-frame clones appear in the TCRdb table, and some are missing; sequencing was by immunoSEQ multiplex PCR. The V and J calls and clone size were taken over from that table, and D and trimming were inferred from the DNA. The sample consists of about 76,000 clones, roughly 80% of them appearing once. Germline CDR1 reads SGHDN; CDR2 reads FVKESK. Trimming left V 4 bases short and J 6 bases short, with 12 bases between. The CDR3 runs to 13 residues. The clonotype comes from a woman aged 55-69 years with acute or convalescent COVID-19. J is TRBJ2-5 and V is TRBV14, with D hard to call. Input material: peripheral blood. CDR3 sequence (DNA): TGTGCCAGCAGCCTCTCCTGGCTCCAGACCCAGTACTTC. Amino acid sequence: CASSLSWLQTQYF.